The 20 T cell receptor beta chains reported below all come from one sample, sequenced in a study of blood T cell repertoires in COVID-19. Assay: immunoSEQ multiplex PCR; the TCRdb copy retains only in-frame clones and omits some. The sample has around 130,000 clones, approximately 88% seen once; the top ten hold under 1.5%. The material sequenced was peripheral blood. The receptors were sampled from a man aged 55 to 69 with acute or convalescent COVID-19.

The DNA for the CDR3 is TGTGCCAGCAGCTTCGGGACTAGTTGGGAGACCCAGTACTTC. Translated: CASSFGTSWETQYF. The chain carries TRBV7-9 and TRBJ2-5; 8 bases are a match to TRBD2. The ends lost 3 bases at V and 5 bases at J; junction bases unmatched: 5. There are 14 residues in the CDR3. Per germline, CDR1 SEHNR and CDR2 FQNEAQ (reference sequence).

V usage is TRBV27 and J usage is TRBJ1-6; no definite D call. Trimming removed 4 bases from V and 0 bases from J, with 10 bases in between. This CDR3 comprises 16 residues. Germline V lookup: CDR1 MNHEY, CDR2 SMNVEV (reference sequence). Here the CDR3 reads CASSSTRSSYNSPLHF. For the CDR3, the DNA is TGTGCCAGCAGTTCCACACGGAGCTCCTATAATTCACCCCTCCACTTT.

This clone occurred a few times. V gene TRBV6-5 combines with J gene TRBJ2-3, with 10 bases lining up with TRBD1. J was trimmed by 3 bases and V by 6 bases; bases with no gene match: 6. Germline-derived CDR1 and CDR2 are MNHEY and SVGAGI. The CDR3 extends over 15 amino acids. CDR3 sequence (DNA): TGTGCCAGCAGATCGACAGGGGGCCTTACAGATACGCAGTATTTT. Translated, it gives CASRSTGGLTDTQYF.

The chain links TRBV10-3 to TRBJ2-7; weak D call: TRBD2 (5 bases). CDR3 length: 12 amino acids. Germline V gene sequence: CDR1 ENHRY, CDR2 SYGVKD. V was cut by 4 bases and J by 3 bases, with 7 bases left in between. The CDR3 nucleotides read TGTGCCATCAGTGGGAGGAGCTACGAGCAGTACTTC. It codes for CAISGRSYEQYF.

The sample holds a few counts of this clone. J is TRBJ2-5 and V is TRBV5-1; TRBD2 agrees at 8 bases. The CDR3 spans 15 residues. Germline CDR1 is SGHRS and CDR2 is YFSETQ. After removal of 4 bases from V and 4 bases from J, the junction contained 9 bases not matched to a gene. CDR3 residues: CASSPGGVSPETQYF. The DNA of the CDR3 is TGCGCCAGCAGCCCCGGGGGGGTATCGCCAGAGACCCAGTACTTC. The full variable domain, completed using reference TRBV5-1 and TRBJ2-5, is KAGVTQTPRYLIKTRGQQVTLSCSPISGHRSVSWYQQTPGQGLQFLFEYFSETQRNKGNFPGRFSGRQFSNSRSEMNVSTLELGDSALYLCASSPGGVSPETQYFGPGTRLLVL.

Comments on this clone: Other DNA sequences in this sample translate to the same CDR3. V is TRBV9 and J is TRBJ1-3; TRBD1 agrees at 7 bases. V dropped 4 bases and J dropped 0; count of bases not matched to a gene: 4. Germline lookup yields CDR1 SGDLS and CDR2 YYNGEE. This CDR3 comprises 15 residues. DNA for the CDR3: TGTGCCAGCAGCCCCAGGACAGGCTCTGGAAACACCATATATTTT. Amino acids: CASSPRTGSGNTIYF.

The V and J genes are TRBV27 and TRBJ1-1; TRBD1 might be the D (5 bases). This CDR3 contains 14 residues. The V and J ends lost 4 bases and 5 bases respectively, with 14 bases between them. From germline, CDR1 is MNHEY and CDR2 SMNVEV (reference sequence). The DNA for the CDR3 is TGTGCCAGCAGTTCCAACGGTCGGGGGACTGAAGCTTTCTTT. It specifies CASSSNGRGTEAFF.

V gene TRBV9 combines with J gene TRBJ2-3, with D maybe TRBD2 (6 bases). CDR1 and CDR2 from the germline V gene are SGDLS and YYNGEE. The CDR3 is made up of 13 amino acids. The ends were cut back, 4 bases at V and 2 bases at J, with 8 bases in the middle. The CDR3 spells CASSSGVTDTQYF. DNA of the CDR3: TGTGCCAGCAGCTCGGGGGTCACAGATACGCAGTATTTT.

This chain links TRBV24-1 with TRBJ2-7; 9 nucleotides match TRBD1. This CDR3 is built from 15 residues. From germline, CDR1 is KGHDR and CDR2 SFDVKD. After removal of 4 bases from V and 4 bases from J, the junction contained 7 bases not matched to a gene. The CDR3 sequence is CATSDTGTGFYEQYF. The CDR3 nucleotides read TGTGCCACCAGTGACACCGGGACAGGGTTTTACGAGCAGTACTTC.

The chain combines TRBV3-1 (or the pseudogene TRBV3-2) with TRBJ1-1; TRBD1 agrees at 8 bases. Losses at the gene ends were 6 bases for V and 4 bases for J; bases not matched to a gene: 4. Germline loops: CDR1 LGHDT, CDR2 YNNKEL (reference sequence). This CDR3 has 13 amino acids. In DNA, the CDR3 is TGTGCCAGCAGAGGACAGGGTGGCACTGAAGCTTTCTTT. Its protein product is CASRGQGGTEAFF.

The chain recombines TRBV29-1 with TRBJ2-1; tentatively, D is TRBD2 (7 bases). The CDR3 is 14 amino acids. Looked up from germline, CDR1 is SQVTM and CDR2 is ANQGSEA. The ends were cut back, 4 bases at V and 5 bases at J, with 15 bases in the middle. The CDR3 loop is CSVGGGARNNEQFF. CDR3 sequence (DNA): TGCAGCGTTGGAGGGGGGGCTCGGAACAATGAGCAGTTCTTC.

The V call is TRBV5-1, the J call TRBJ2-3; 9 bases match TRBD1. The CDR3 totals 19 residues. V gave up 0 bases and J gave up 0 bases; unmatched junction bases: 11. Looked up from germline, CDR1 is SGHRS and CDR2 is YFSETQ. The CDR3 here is CASSLARVGGQGSTDTQYF. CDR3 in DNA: TGCGCCAGCAGCTTGGCGAGAGTGGGTGGACAGGGGAGCACAGATACGCAGTATTTT. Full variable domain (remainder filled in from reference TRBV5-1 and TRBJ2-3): KAGVTQTPRYLIKTRGQQVTLSCSPISGHRSVSWYQQTPGQGLQFLFEYFSETQRNKGNFPGRFSGRQFSNSRSEMNVSTLELGDSALYLCASSLARVGGQGSTDTQYFGPGTRLTVL.

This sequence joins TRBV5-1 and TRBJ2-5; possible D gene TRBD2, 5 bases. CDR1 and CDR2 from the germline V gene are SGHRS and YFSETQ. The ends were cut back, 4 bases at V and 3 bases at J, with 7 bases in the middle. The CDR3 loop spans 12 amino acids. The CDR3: CASSREEETQYF. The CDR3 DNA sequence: TGCGCCAGCAGCCGGGAAGAAGAGACCCAGTACTTC.

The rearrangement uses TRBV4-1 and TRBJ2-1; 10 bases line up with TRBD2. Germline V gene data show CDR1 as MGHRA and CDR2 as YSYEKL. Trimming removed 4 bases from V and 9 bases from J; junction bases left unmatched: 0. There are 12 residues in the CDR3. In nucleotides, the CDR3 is TGCGCCAGCAGCCTAGCGGGGGGTGAGCAGTTCTTC. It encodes CASSLAGGEQFF.

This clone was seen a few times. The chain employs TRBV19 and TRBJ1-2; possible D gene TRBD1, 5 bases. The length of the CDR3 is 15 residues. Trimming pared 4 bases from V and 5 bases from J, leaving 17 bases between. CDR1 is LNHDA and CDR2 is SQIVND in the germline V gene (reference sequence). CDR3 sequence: CASSNRDGGIYGYTF. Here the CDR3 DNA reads TGTGCCAGTAGTAACCGGGACGGAGGGATATATGGCTACACCTTC.

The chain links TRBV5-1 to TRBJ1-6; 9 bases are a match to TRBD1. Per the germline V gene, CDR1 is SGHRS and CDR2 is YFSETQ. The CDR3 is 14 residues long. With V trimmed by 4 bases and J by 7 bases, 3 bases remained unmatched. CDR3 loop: CASSPGTGNSPLHF. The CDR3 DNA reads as TGCGCCAGCAGCCCGGGGACAGGGAATTCACCCCTCCACTTT. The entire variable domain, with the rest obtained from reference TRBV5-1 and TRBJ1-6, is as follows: KAGVTQTPRYLIKTRGQQVTLSCSPISGHRSVSWYQQTPGQGLQFLFEYFSETQRNKGNFPGRFSGRQFSNSRSEMNVSTLELGDSALYLCASSPGTGNSPLHFGNGTRLTVT.

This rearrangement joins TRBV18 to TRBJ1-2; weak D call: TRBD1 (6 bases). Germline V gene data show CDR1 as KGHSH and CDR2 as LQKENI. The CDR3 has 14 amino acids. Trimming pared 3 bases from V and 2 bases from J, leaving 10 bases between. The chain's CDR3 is CASSPNRVNYGYTF. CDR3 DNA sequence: TGTGCCAGCTCACCGAACAGGGTAAACTATGGCTACACCTTC.

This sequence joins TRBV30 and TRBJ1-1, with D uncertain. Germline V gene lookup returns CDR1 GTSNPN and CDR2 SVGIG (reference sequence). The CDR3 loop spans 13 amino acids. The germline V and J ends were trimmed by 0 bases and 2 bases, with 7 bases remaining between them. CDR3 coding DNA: TGTGCCTGGAGTGTACTTGGTAACACTGAAGCTTTCTTT. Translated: CAWSVLGNTEAFF.

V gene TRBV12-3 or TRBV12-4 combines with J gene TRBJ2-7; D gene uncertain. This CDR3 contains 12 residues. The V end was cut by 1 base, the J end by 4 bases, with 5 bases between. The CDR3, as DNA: TGTGCCAGCAGTTTAGGTCGTTACGAGCAGTACTTC. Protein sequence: CASSLGRYEQYF.

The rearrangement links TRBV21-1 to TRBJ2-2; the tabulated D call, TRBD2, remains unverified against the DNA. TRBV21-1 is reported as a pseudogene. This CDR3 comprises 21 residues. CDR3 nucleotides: TGTGCCAGCCAACCCCCGGGACTAGCGGCCCCGCAGCCACTAAACACCGGGGAGCTGTTTTTT. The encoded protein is CASQPPGLAAPQPLNTGELFF.